The rows below give T cell receptor beta chains drawn from one sample of a study of regulatory T cells in long-lasting Graves disease. Each CDR3 protein is one row after TCRdb ran MiXCR on the multiplex PCR reads. This table holds 450,000 or so distinct CDR3 sequences, 20% to 25% found once. The sample consisted of peripheral blood mononuclear cells (PBMCs), taken when the disease was refractory, from a patient treated with antithyroid drugs. The source is a female donor with Graves disease. CDR3s include the opening cysteine and the closing phenylalanine or tryptophan. D genes are given only for firm matches. Some rows mark clone size as missing; the rest say once, few, many or name a class of expanded clone.

D	length	size	V	J	CDR3	DNA
NA	15	few	TRBV10-3	TRBJ2-7	CAISEPNLEARGQYF	TGTGCCATCAGTGAACCGAATTTGGAAGCTCGGGGGCAGTACTTC
TRBD1	21	many	TRBV11-2	TRBJ1-1	CASSLGHQGAKEPSMNTEAFF	TGTGCCAGCAGCTTAGGTCATCAGGGGGCGAAAGAGCCCTCGATGAACACTGAAGCTTTCTTT
NA	15	few	TRBV30	TRBJ1-6	CAWSVTRGSRSPLHF	TGTGCCTGGAGCGTTACCCGGGGCTCCCGGTCACCCCTCCACTTT
TRBD2	20	NA	TRBV3-1	TRBJ2-7	CASSQDGPGLAGVWSYEQYF	TGTGCCAGCAGCCAGGATGGCCCGGGACTAGCGGGAGTGTGGTCCTACGAGCAGTACTTC
TRBD2	12	many	TRBV2	TRBJ2-7	CASRSGGYEQYF	TGTGCCAGCAGAAGCGGGGGCTACGAGCAGTACTTC
NA	15	NA	TRBV5-1	TRBJ1-5	CASSLVPSSNQPQHF	TGCGCCAGCAGCTTGGTGCCGTCGAGCAATCAGCCCCAGCATTTT
NA	15	NA	TRBV7-6	TRBJ2-7	CASSPRASPWDEQYF	TGTGCCAGCAGCCCGAGGGCTTCCCCTTGGGACGAGCAGTACTTC
NA	12	few	TRBV12-3/TRBV12-4	TRBJ1-4	CASKNTNEKLFF	TGTGCCAGCAAGAACACTAATGAAAAACTGTTTTTT
NA	16	NA	TRBV7-8	TRBJ2-1	CASRSTRRVSYNEQFF	TGTGCCAGCAGATCCACCCGTAGGGTGTCCTACAATGAGCAGTTCTTC
NA	13	many	TRBV6-2/TRBV6-3	TRBJ1-4	CATSDRHNEKLFF	TGTGCCACCTCAGACAGACATAATGAAAAACTGTTTTTT
NA	12	many	TRBV28	TRBJ1-1	CASRRGRTEAFF	TGTGCCAGCAGGAGAGGGAGGACTGAAGCTTTCTTT
NA	15	many	TRBV2	TRBJ1-2	CASQRGGLDNYGYTF	TGTGCCAGCCAAAGGGGGGGGTTGGATAACTATGGCTACACCTTC
TRBD2	14	many	TRBV28	TRBJ2-7	CASGAGTSSYEQYF	TGTGCCAGCGGGGCCGGGACTAGCTCCTACGAGCAGTACTTC
TRBD2	14	many	TRBV6-9	TRBJ2-7	CASSYFGGSYEQYF	TGTGCCAGCAGTTACTTCGGCGGGAGTTACGAGCAGTACTTC
NA	14	once	TRBV2	TRBJ2-7	CASTDTEASYEQYF	TGTGCCAGCACAGACACAGAAGCCTCCTACGAGCAGTACTTC
NA	15	NA	TRBV6-4	TRBJ2-2	CAPKVGPRTPGSCFF	NA
NA	17	few	TRBV24-1	TRBJ2-3	CATSDFRGPFSTDTQYF	TGTGCCACCAGTGATTTCAGGGGTCCCTTTAGCACAGATACGCAGTATTTT
NA	15	once	TRBV6-1	TRBJ1-1	CASRLPVQGSTEAFF	TGTGCCAGCAGACTCCCCGTACAGGGTTCCACTGAAGCTTTCTTT
NA	11	NA	TRBV30	TRBJ1-1	CAWSVRGMASF	TGTGCCTGGAGTGTACGAGGTATGGCTTCCTTT
NA	14	many	TRBV27	TRBJ1-1	CASRPATLNTEAFF	TGTGCCAGCAGGCCCGCAACCCTGAACACTGAAGCTTTCTTT
TRBD2	15	once	TRBV3-1	TRBJ2-7	CASSQGGRSSYEQYF	TGTGCCAGCAGCCAAGGCGGGAGGTCCTCCTACGAGCAGTACTTC
NA	15	many	TRBV12-3/TRBV12-4	TRBJ1-5	CASSFGEKSNQPQHF	TGTGCCAGCAGTTTTGGGGAAAAGAGCAATCAGCCCCAGCATTTT
NA	15	few	TRBV5-1	TRBJ2-5	CASSLVPGPQETQYF	TGCGCCAGCAGCTTGGTTCCCGGACCTCAAGAGACCCAGTACTTC
NA	18	many	TRBV29-1	TRBJ2-5	CSVMDGASDIWSRETQYF	TGCAGCGTTATGGATGGTGCCTCAGACATCTGGTCGAGAGAGACCCAGTACTTC
TRBD1	14	NA	TRBV30	TRBJ2-7	CAWSIGGSSYEQYF	TGTGCCTGGAGTATAGGGGGCAGCTCCTACGAGCAGTACTTC
NA	13	NA	TRBV30	TRBJ1-1	CAWNIGSNTEAFF	TGTGCCTGGAATATAGGGTCGAACACTGAAGCTTTCTTT
NA	15	few	TRBV6-5	TRBJ2-7	CASSSKTRSGYEQYF	TGTGCCAGCAGTTCCAAGACTCGTTCTGGCTACGAGCAGTACTTC
TRBD1	15	many	TRBV28	TRBJ1-4	CASSFGDRTNEKLFF	TGTGCCAGCAGTTTTGGGGACAGAACTAATGAAAAACTGTTTTTT
NA	14	NA	TRBV28	TRBJ2-1	CASSLRPRVHEQFF	TGTGCCAGCAGTTTGAGGCCCAGGGTCCATGAGCAGTTCTTC
NA	14	NA	TRBV5-6	TRBJ2-7	CASSEMTGWSEQYF	TGTGCCAGCAGTGAGATGACAGGCTGGTCCGAGCAGTACTTC